A single sample gave rise to the 2 T cell receptor beta chains below, sequenced in a study of cytomegalovirus exposure and HLA in healthy donors. PCR employed 60 Vbeta and 13 Jbeta primers. The assay was immunoSEQ multiplex PCR, and TCRdb's table has in-frame clones only and misses some. The sample comprises some 100,000 clones, 60% to 80% of which are singletons, and around 5.2% rests with the top ten. The sequenced material came from PBMCs. The source is a man aged 50-60 years in good health and CMV-seropositive.

The chain recombines TRBV7-6 with TRBJ1-4; 7 bases agree with TRBD1. The CDR3 contains 15 residues. Germline lookup yields CDR1 SGHVS and CDR2 FNYEAQ. J lost 5 bases, V lost 1 base, and 4 bases had no gene match. In DNA form, the CDR3 reads TGTGCCAGCAGCTTAGGGGACAGAGGAAATGAAAAACTGTTTTTT. It yields the protein CASSLGDRGNEKLFF. Combining the CDR3 with reference TRBV7-6 and TRBJ1-4 gives the whole variable domain GAGVSQSPRYKVTKRGQDVALRCDPISGHVSLYWYRQALGQGPEFLTYFNYEAQQDKSGLPNDRFSAERPEGSISTLTIQRTEQRDSAMYRCASSLGDRGNEKLFFGSGTQLSVL.

Judged by abundance, this clone is medium-sized. The sample has other DNA sequences that encode this CDR3 too. V gene TRBV7-2 combines with J gene TRBJ2-5; D unresolved. The CDR3 runs to 12 residues. Trimming took 4 bases from V and 5 from J, leaving 8 bases between them. CDR1 is SGHTA and CDR2 is FQGNSA in the germline V gene. CDR3: CASSSSRETQYF. The CDR3 bases are TGTGCCAGCAGCTCCTCTAGGGAGACCCAGTACTTC.